These 2 T cell receptor beta chains were sequenced from one sample in a study of cytomegalovirus exposure and HLA in healthy donors. Use of 60 Vbeta and 13 Jbeta primers characterized the PCR. TCRdb's table, derived via immunoSEQ multiplex PCR, lists solely in-frame clones and lacks some. Of fewer than 200,000 clones listed, over 70% are singletons. The sample consisted of PBMCs. The source of these receptors is a woman between 45 and 60 years old in good health and CMV-seropositive.

The chain is built from TRBV5-4 and TRBJ2-3; D is perhaps TRBD1 (6 bases). This CDR3 is 14 amino acids long. Germline values: CDR1 SGHNT, CDR2 YYREEE (reference sequence). Trimming shortened V by 4 bases and J by 6 bases, and 15 bases separated the two germline ends. CDR3 region: CASSVGGWVDTQYF. The CDR3 DNA sequence: TGTGCCAGCAGCGTAGGGGGTTGGGTGGATACGCAGTATTTT.

V and J are TRBV29-1 and TRBJ1-2; D is ambiguous. V gave up 5 bases and J gave up 2 bases, with 9 bases separating them. The CDR3 extends over 12 amino acids. Per the germline V gene, CDR1 is SQVTM and CDR2 is ANQGSEA. DNA for the CDR3: TGCAGCGTTTTTGGGGAGAACTATGGCTACACCTTC. It codes for CSVFGENYGYTF.